This T cell receptor (beta chain) appears in the sequencing data of a study of cytomegalovirus exposure and HLA in healthy donors. Findings and limits, study-wide: It was shown in a later analysis that HLA-associated TCR beta chains were more clonally expanded than other, equally common chains.

In this sample, this clone turned up a few times. What it binds is unknown. PCR amplification relied on 60 Vbeta primers (plus 13 Jbeta primers). Method: immunoSEQ multiplex PCR; TCRdb's copy keeps in-frame clones and lacks some. The sample consists of about 160,000 clones, 78% of them appearing once. This TCR was recovered from a woman between 45 and 60 years old in good health and CMV-seropositive. Sequencing used PBMCs.

The CDR3 protein is CASSRGGSTEAFF. The CDR3 coding sequence is TGTGCCAGCTCCCGGGGGGGAAGCACTGAAGCTTTCTTT. This chain connects TRBV9 to TRBJ1-1, with D maybe TRBD1 (5 bases). CDR1 and CDR2 (germline): SGDLS, YYNGEE. Trimming took off 7 bases at V and 4 bases at J, with 14 bases between the two ends. This CDR3 has 13 residues. Looking up the rest from reference TRBV9 and TRBJ1-1 gives the full variable domain: DSGVTQTPKHLITATGQRVTLRCSPRSGDLSVYWYQQSLDQGLQFLIQYYNGEERAKGNILERFSAQQFPDLHSELNLSSLELGDSALYFCASSRGGSTEAFFGQGTRLTVV.